The present TCR beta chain was sequenced within a study of cytomegalovirus exposure and HLA in healthy donors. Notes on the study in general: V- and J-gene trimming in TCR beta was tied to a missense DCLRE1C variant by an analysis performed later. TCR beta chains associated with HLA were, in a later analysis, more clonally expanded than equally common others.

PCR primers comprised 60 Vbeta and 13 Jbeta primers. The table came from immunoSEQ multiplex PCR; TCRdb's copy has only in-frame clones and leaves some out. The sample contains nearly 300,000 clones, about nine tenths of which appear only once. Comment on this clone: The antigen is unknown.

Sequencing input: PBMCs. The TCR sequence derives from a middle-aged man in good health and CMV-seropositive.

CDR3 loop: CASSLGRRTGELFF. The CDR3 DNA sequence: TGTGCCAGCAGCTTAGGCAGGCGCACCGGGGAGCTGTTTTTT. The chain is built from TRBV7-6 and TRBJ2-2; D ambiguous. The CDR3 has 14 amino acids. Per germline, CDR1 SGHVS and CDR2 FNYEAQ. The germline V and J ends were trimmed by 1 base and 4 bases, with 7 bases remaining between them.